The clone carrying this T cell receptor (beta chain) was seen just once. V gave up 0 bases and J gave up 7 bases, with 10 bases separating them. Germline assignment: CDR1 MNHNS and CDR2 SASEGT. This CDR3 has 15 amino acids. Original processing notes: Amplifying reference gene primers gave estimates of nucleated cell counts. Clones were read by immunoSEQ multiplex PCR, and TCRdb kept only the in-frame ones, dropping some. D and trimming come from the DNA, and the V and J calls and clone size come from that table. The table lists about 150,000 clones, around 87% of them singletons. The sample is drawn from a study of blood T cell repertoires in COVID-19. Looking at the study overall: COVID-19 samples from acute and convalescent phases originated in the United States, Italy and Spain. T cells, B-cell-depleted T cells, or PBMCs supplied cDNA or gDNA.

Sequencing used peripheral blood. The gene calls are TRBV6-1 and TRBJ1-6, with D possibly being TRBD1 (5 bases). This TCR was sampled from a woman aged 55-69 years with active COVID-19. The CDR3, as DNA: TGTGCCAGCAGTGAAGCTGGCAGGGTAAATTCACCCCTCCACTTT. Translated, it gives CASSEAGRVNSPLHF.